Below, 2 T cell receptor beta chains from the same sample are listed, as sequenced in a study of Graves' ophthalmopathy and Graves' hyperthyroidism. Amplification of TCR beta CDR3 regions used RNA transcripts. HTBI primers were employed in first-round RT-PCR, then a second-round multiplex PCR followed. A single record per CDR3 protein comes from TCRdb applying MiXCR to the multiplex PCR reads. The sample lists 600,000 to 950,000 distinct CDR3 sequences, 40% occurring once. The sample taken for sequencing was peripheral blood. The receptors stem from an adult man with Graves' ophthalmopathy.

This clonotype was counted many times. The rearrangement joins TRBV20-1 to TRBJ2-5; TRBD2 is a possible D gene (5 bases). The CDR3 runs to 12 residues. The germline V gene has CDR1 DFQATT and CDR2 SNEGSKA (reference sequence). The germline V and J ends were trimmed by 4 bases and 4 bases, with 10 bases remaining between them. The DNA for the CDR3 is TGCAGTGCTAATGTTGCGGGAGAGACCCAGTACTTC. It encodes CSANVAGETQYF.

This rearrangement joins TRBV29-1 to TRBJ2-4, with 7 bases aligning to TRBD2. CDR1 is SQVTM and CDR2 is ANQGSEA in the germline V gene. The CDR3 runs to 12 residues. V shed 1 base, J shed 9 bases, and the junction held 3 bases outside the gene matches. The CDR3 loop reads CSVEVGGGIQYF. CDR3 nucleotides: TGCAGCGTTGAAGTGGGCGGGGGCATTCAGTACTTC. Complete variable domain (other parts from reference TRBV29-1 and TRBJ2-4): SAVISQKPSRDICQRGTSLTIQCQVDSQVTMMFWYRQQPGQSLTLIATANQGSEATYESGFVIDKFPISRPNLTFSTLTVSNMSPEDSSIYLCSVEVGGGIQYFGAGTRLSVL.